The sequence of this T cell receptor (beta chain) was determined in a study of T cell changes during pregnancy in multiple sclerosis. Generated by immunoSEQ multiplex PCR, the TCRdb table keeps only in-frame clones and is missing some. The repertoire consists of 20,000 to 25,000 clones, with 70% to 90% occurring once and the leading ten covering roughly 5.7%. Germline CDR1 and CDR2: SNHLY and FYNNEI. V gave up 3 bases and J gave up 5 bases; unmatched junction bases: 7. The CDR3 extends over 14 amino acids. The sequence came from a female donor in good health, enrolled as a control in a pregnancy study. The material was CD8+ T cells from peripheral blood mononuclear cells, obtained in the second trimester of pregnancy. V and J are TRBV2 and TRBJ2-7, with 7 positions matching TRBD2. The CDR3 DNA reads as TGTGCCAGCAGTGACGGGGAGGGAACAAACGAGCAGTACTTC. This sequence encodes CASSDGEGTNEQYF.